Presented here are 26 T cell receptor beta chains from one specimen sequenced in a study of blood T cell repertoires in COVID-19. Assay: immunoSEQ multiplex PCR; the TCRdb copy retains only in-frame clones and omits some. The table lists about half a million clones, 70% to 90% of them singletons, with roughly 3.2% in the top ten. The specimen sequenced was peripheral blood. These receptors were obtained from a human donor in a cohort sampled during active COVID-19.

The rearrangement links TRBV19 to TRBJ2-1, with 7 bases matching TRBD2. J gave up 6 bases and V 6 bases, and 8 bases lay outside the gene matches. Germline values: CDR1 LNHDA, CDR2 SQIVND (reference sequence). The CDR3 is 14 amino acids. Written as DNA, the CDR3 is TGTGCCAGTAGCCCCAGCGGGGTAACCAATGAGCAGTTCTTC. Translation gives CASSPSGVTNEQFF.

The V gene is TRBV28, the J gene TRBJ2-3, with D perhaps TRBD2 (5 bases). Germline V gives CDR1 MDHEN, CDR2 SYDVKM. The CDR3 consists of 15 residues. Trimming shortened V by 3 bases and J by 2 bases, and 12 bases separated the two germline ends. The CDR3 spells CASSLGLAVTDTQYF. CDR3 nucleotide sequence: TGTGCCAGCAGTTTGGGTCTAGCAGTCACAGATACGCAGTATTTT.

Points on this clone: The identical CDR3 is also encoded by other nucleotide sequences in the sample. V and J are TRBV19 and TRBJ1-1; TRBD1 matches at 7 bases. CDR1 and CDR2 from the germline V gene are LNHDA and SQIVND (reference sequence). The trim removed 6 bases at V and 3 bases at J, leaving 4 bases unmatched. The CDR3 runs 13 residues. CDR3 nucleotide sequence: TGTGCCAGTAGCAGACAGGGAGACACTGAAGCTTTCTTT. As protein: CASSRQGDTEAFF.

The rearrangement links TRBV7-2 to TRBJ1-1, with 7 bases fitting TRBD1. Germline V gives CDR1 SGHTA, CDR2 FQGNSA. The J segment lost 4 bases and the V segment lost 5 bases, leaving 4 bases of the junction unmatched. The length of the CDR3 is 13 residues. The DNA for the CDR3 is TGTGCCAGCAGCCTCGACAGGGCCACTGAAGCTTTCTTT. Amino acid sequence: CASSLDRATEAFF.

The CDR3 region is CASSLYYPGSSGANVLTF. CDR3 bases: TGTGCCAGCAGTTTATATTACCCGGGGAGCTCTGGGGCCAACGTCCTGACTTTC. The chain has TRBV27 and TRBJ2-6; possibly TRBD2 for D (5 bases). V shed 1 base and J shed 0 bases, with 13 bases lying between them. The CDR3 length is 18 residues. The V gene's germline CDR1 is MNHEY and CDR2 SMNVEV (reference sequence).

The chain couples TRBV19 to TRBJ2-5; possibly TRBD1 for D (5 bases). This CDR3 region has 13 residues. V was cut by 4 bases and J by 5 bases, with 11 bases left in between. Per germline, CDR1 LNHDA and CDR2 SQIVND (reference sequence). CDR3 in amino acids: CASSTGSSETQYF. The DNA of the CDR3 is TGTGCCAGTAGTACAGGGTCGAGTGAGACCCAGTACTTC.

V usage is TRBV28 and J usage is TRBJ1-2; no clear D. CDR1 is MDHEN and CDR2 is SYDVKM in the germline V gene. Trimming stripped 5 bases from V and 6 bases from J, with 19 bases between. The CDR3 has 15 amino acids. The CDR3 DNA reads TGTGCCAGCAGTCCTCCCCAGGCAGGTCGCCATGGCTACACCTTC. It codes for CASSPPQAGRHGYTF.

CDR3 amino acids: CASSYRQGVVTQYF. In DNA, the CDR3 is TGTGCCAGCAGTTACCGGCAGGGGGTTGTGACCCAGTACTTC. The chain is built from TRBV6-2 or TRBV6-3 and TRBJ2-5, with 7 bases lining up with TRBD1. The germline CDR1 and CDR2 sequences are MNHEY and SVGEGT. V lost 2 bases, J lost 7 bases, and 7 bases stayed unmatched. The CDR3 covers 14 residues.

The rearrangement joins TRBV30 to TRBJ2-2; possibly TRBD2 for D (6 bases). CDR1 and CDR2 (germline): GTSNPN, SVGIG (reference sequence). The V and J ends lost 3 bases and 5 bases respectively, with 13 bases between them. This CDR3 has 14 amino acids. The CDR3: CAWRDGSRTGELFF. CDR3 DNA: TGTGCCTGGAGGGACGGGAGTAGAACCGGGGAGCTGTTTTTT.

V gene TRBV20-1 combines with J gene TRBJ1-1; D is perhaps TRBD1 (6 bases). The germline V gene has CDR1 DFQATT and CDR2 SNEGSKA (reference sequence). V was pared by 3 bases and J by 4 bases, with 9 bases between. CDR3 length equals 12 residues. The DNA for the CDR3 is TGCAGTGCTAGTAACAGGGCCACTGAAGCTTTCTTT. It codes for CSASNRATEAFF.

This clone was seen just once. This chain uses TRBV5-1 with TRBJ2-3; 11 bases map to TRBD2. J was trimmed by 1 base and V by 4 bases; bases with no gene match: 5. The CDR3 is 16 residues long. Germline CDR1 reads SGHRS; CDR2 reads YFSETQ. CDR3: CASSGGTSGRTDTQYF. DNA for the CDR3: TGCGCCAGCAGCGGAGGGACTAGCGGTCGCACAGATACGCAGTATTTT.

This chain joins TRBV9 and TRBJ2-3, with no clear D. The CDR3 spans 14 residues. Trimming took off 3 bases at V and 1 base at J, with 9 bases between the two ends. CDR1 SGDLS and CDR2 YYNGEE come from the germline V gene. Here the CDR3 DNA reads TGTGCCAGCAGCGCCCACTTAGGCACAGATACGCAGTATTTT. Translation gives CASSAHLGTDTQYF.

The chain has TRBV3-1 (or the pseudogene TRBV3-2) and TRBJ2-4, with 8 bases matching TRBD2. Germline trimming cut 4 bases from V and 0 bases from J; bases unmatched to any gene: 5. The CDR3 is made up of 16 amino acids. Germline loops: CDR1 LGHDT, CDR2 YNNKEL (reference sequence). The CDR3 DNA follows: TGTGCCAGCAGCCGCCAGCGGGAGCTAGCCAAAAACATTCAGTACTTC. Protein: CASSRQRELAKNIQYF.

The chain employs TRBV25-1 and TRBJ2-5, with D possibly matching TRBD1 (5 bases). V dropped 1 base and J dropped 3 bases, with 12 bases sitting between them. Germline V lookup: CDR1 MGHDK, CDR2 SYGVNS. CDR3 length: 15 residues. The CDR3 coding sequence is TGTGCCAGCAGTGAATCGCCTGGCAGGGAAGAGACCCAGTACTTC. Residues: CASSESPGREETQYF.

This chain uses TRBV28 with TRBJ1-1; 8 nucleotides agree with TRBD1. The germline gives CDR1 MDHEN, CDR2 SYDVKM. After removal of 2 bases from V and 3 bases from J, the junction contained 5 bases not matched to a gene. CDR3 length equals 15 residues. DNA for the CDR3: TGTGCCAGCAGTTTAGGACAGGGCGTCGACACTGAAGCTTTCTTT. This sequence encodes CASSLGQGVDTEAFF.

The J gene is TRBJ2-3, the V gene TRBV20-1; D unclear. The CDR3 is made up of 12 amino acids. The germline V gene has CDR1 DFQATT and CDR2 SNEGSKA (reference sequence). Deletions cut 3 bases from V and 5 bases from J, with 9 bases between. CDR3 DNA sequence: TGCAGTGCTAGTCTCTCCAGAGATACGCAGTATTTT. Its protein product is CSASLSRDTQYF.

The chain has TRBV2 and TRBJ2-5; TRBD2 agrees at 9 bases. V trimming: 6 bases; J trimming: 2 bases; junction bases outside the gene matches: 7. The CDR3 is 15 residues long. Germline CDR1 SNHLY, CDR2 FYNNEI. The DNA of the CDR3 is TGTGCCAGCAGAGCAGCCGCGGGAGGGCAAGAGACCCAGTACTTC. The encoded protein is CASRAAAGGQETQYF.

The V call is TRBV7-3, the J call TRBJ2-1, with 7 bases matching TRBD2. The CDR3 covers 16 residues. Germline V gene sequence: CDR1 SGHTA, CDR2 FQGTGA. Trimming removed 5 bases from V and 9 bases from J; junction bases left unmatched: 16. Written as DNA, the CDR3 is TGTGCCAGCAGCCCGGGGGGTGATGGGGTACAAGGTGAGCAGTTCTTC. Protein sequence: CASSPGGDGVQGEQFF.

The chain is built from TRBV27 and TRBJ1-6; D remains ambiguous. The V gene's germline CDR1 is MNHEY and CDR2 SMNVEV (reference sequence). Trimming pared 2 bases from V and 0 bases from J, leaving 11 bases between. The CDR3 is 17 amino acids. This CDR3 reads CASSLGSLSSYNSPLHF. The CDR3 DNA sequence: TGTGCCAGCAGTTTAGGGAGCCTAAGCTCCTATAATTCACCCCTCCACTTT.

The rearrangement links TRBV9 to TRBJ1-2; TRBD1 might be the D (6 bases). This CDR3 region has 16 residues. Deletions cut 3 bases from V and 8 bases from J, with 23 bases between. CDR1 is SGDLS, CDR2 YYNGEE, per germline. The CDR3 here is CASSGGGAAFSGGYTF. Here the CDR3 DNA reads TGTGCCAGCAGCGGAGGGGGGGCAGCTTTTTCGGGCGGCTACACCTTC.

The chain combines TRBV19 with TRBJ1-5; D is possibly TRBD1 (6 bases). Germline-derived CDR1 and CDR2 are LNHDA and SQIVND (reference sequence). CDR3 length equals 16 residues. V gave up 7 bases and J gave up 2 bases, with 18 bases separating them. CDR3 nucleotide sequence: TGTGCCAGTACCGAGAAGGCCAGGGGTGGCAATCAGCCCCAGCATTTT. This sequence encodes CASTEKARGGNQPQHF.

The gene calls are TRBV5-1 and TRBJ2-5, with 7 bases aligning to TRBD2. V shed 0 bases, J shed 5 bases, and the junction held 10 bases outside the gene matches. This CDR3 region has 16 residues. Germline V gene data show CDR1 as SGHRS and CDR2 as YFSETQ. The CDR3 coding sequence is TGCGCCAGCAGCTTGGGACTAGCTAATGGGGGGGAGACCCAGTACTTC. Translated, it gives CASSLGLANGGETQYF.

CDR3 in DNA: TGTGCCAGCTCACCCGGACAAGAACAAGAGACCCAGTACTTC. Protein: CASSPGQEQETQYF. The chain links TRBV18 to TRBJ2-5, with D perhaps matching TRBD1 (5 bases). CDR3 length: 14 amino acids. Germline CDR1 reads KGHSH; CDR2 reads LQKENI. Trimming took off 3 bases at V and 2 bases at J, with 10 bases between the two ends.

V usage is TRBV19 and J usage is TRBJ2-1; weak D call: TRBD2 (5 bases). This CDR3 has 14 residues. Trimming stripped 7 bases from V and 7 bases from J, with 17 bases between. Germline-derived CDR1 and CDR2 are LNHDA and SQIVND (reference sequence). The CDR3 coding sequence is TGTGCCAGTACCACTAGACCTTCGGAGAATGAGCAGTTCTTC. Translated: CASTTRPSENEQFF.

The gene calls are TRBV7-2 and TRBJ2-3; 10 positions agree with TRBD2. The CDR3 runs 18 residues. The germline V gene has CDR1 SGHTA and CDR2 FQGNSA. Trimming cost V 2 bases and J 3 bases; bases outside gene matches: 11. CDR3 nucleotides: TGTGCCAGCAGCTTATTAGGGCCTAGCGGGAGTGTAACAGATACGCAGTATTTT. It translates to CASSLLGPSGSVTDTQYF.

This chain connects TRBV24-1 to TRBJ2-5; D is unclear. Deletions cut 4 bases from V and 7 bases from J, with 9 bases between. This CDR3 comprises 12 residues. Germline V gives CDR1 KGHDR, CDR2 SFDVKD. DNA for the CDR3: TGTGCCACCAGTGACCCACTTCGGACCCAGTACTTC. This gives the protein CATSDPLRTQYF.